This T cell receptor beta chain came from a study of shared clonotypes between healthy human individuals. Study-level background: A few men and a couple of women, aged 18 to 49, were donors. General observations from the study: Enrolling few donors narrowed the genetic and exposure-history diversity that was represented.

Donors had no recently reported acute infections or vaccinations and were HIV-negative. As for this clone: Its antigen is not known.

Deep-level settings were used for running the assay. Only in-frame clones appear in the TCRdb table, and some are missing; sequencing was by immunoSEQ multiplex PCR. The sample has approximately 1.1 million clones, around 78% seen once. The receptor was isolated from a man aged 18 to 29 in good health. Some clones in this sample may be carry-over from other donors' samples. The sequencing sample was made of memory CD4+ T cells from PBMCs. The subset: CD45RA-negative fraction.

CDR3 in amino acids: CASSFEGATEAFF. In DNA form, the CDR3 reads TGTGCCAGCAGTTTCGAGGGTGCCACTGAAGCTTTCTTT. This rearrangement joins TRBV28 to TRBJ1-1; no clear D. The CDR3 extends over 13 amino acids. V shed 3 bases and J shed 4 bases, with 9 bases lying between them. Germline loops: CDR1 MDHEN, CDR2 SYDVKM.